What follows are 25 T cell receptor beta chains derived from one specimen sequenced in a study of T cell responses to AZD1222 COVID-19 vaccine (dated by TCRdb to about 2021). The sample's time point, from its label and the paper: baseline before first vaccination. The library was obtained by the immunoSEQ multiplex PCR assay. Here the immuneACCESS table is served through TCRdb, limited to in-frame sequences with V and J called. Missing clones are a known gap in these copies; in checked studies unresolved V genes cover under half, and the rest lacks a known reason. The table for this sample lists about 84,000 clones; around 89% of them were counted only once. The ten most abundant clones make up 30% to 35% of the sample. The source was peripheral blood, collected on day 0 of AZD1222 vaccination. The receptors derive from an adult in good health.

V and J are TRBV11-3 and TRBJ2-1; D tentatively fits TRBD1 or TRBD2 (5 bases each). V lost 5 bases, J lost 11 bases, and 10 bases lay in between. Germline V gene sequence: CDR1 SGHNT, CDR2 YENEEA. This CDR3 has 11 residues. The CDR3 sequence is CASSPGTKQFF. In DNA form, the CDR3 reads TGTGCCAGCAGCCCCGGGACGAAGCAGTTCTTC. Based on the CDR3 plus reference TRBV11-3 and TRBJ2-1, the full variable domain is EAGVVQSPRYKIIEKKQPVAFWCNPISGHNTLYWYLQNLGQGPELLIRYENEEAVDDSQLPKDRFSAERLKGVDSTLKIQPAELGDSAVYLCASSPGTKQFFGPGTRLTVL.

This rearrangement joins TRBV3-1 (or the pseudogene TRBV3-2) to TRBJ1-4, with 9 nucleotides matching TRBD1. Germline CDR1 and CDR2: LGHDT and YNNKEL (reference sequence). CDR3 length: 16 amino acids. Unmatched junction bases numbered 6, after V lost 3 bases and J lost 4 bases. The CDR3 DNA follows: TGTGCCAGCAGCCACCGAACAGGGGGCAGTAATGAAAAACTGTTTTTT. It encodes CASSHRTGGSNEKLFF.

The V and J genes are TRBV5-1 and TRBJ2-7, with a weak D call TRBD1 (5 bases). The V gene lost 3 bases and the J gene lost 3 bases, with 13 bases spanning the gap. Germline V gene sequence: CDR1 SGHRS, CDR2 YFSETQ. This CDR3 has 14 residues. CDR3 in amino acids: CASSSQGSLYEQYF. Here the CDR3 DNA reads TGCGCCAGCAGCTCTCAGGGCTCTCTCTACGAGCAGTACTTC.

This rearrangement joins TRBV28 to TRBJ1-6; no reliable D call. CDR1 is MDHEN, CDR2 SYDVKM, per germline. CDR3 length: 14 amino acids. V gave up 7 bases and J gave up 2 bases, with 9 bases separating them. The CDR3 region has the DNA TGTGCCAGCAAGACTGTCACCTATAATTCACCCCTCCACTTT. This encodes CASKTVTYNSPLHF.

Only one count was recorded for this clone. The chain combines TRBV15 with TRBJ1-5, with unresolved D. Germline assignment: CDR1 LNHNV and CDR2 YYDKDF (reference sequence). This CDR3 comprises 12 residues. The V gene lost 0 bases and the J gene lost 4 bases, with 1 base spanning the gap. CDR3 coding DNA: TGTGCCACCAGCAGAGATAATCAGCCCCAGCATTTT. Its translation: CATSRDNQPQHF. Looking up the rest from reference TRBV15 and TRBJ1-5 gives the full variable domain: DAMVIQNPRYQVTQFGKPVTLSCSQTLNHNVMYWYQQKSSQAPKLLFHYYDKDFNNEADTPDNFQSRRPNTSFCFLDIRSPGLGDTAMYLCATSRDNQPQHFGDGTRLSIL.

The genes are TRBV28 and TRBJ2-1, with 11 bases matching TRBD2. From germline, CDR1 is MDHEN and CDR2 SYDVKM. The CDR3 loop spans 16 amino acids. J was trimmed by 5 bases and V by 6 bases; bases with no gene match: 9. As DNA, the CDR3 is TGTGCCAGCAGGTCCCCTCTAGCGGGAGGAGACAATGAGCAGTTCTTC. Translated, it gives CASRSPLAGGDNEQFF.

V is TRBV5-1 and J is TRBJ2-3; D might be TRBD1 or TRBD2, each matching 5 bases. CDR3 size: 16 residues. The germline gives CDR1 SGHRS, CDR2 YFSETQ. Trimming pared 0 bases from V and 3 bases from J, leaving 14 bases between. The CDR3: CASSLAWDRGTDTQYF. The CDR3 DNA follows: TGCGCCAGCAGCTTGGCTTGGGACCGTGGGACAGATACGCAGTATTTT.

The V gene is TRBV3-1 (or the pseudogene TRBV3-2), the J gene TRBJ1-5; 11 nucleotides align to TRBD1. CDR3 length equals 18 residues. Germline V lookup: CDR1 LGHDT, CDR2 YNNKEL (reference sequence). Losses at the gene ends were 2 bases for V and 6 bases for J; bases not matched to a gene: 12. The chain's CDR3 is CASSQRTTGTGGGQPQHF. CDR3 in DNA: TGTGCCAGCAGCCAAAGGACCACCGGGACAGGGGGTGGTCAGCCCCAGCATTTT.

J is TRBJ2-3 and V is TRBV7-3; unclear D gene. The V gene's germline CDR1 is SGHTA and CDR2 FQGTGA. The CDR3 covers 17 residues. Trimming stripped 4 bases from V and 0 bases from J, with 17 bases between. The DNA for the CDR3 is TGTGCCAGCAGCTCCAACCCTGCTAGTTCTAGCACAGATACGCAGTATTTT. Translated: CASSSNPASSSTDTQYF. The entire variable domain, with the rest obtained from reference TRBV7-3 and TRBJ2-3, is as follows: GAGVSQTPSNKVTEKGKYVELRCDPISGHTALYWYRQSLGQGPEFLIYFQGTGAADDSGLPNDRFFAVRPEGSVSTLKIQRTERGDSAVYLCASSSNPASSSTDTQYFGPGTRLTVL.

This chain joins TRBV28 and TRBJ1-5; D may be TRBD1 (5 bases). The CDR3 length is 16 residues. The germline V and J ends were trimmed by 6 bases and 0 bases, with 15 bases remaining between them. Germline CDR1 MDHEN, CDR2 SYDVKM. For the CDR3, the DNA is TGTGCCAGCAGGGTTCCCGGACACGATAGCAATCAGCCCCAGCATTTT. Translation: CASRVPGHDSNQPQHF.

This sequence joins TRBV29-1 and TRBJ2-5, with D maybe TRBD2 (6 bases). Germline V gives CDR1 SQVTM, CDR2 ANQGSEA. The V end lost 5 bases, the J end lost 5 bases, and 18 bases lay between the germline ends. The CDR3 runs to 14 residues. This CDR3 reads CSVPGDRGYETQYF. DNA for the CDR3: TGCAGCGTTCCCGGTGACCGGGGGTACGAGACCCAGTACTTC.

V usage is TRBV28 and J usage is TRBJ1-1; possible D gene TRBD1, 6 bases. This CDR3 region has 14 residues. V was clipped by 6 bases and J by 1 base, with 12 bases between them. The germline CDR1 and CDR2 sequences are MDHEN and SYDVKM. Here the CDR3 reads CASRGGAENTEAFF. CDR3 coding DNA: TGTGCCAGCAGGGGGGGCGCAGAGAACACTGAAGCTTTCTTT.

V is TRBV28 and J is TRBJ2-4; D perhaps matches TRBD2 (7 bases). The CDR3 is made up of 19 amino acids. V lost 1 base, J lost 0 bases, and 19 bases lay in between. Germline values: CDR1 MDHEN, CDR2 SYDVKM. The CDR3, as DNA: TGTGCCAGCAGTTTATACCTACTGGGGGGGCGAGAAGCCAAAAACATTCAGTACTTC. Its translation is CASSLYLLGGREAKNIQYF.

The gene calls are TRBV28 and TRBJ2-7, with TRBD2 matching over 10 bases. V shed 6 bases, J shed 6 bases, and the junction held 14 bases outside the gene matches. The CDR3 is 16 amino acids. The germline CDR1 and CDR2 sequences are MDHEN and SYDVKM. CDR3 DNA: TGTGCCAGCAGCCAACGCTTTCCTAGCGGGAGTTCCGAGCAGTACTTC. Protein product: CASSQRFPSGSSEQYF.

The chain is built from TRBV6-2 or TRBV6-3 and TRBJ1-5; D is perhaps TRBD1 (5 bases). V shed 0 bases and J shed 5 bases, with 14 bases lying between them. CDR1 and CDR2 from the germline V gene are MNHEY and SVGEGT. The CDR3 extends over 16 amino acids. The CDR3 spells CASSYSYRLGYQPQHF. Here the CDR3 DNA reads TGTGCCAGCAGTTACTCCTACAGGCTAGGTTATCAGCCCCAGCATTTT.

This chain joins TRBV10-3 and TRBJ1-5; D gene unclear. Germline CDR1 is ENHRY and CDR2 is SYGVKD. The CDR3 loop spans 15 amino acids. V lost 2 bases, J lost 0 bases, and 8 bases lay in between. DNA for the CDR3: TGTGCCATCAGTGAGCCTGGGCTTAGCAATCAGCCCCAGCATTTT. This gives the protein CAISEPGLSNQPQHF.

The chain joins TRBV28 to TRBJ2-5; D is perhaps TRBD1 (6 bases). The ends were cut back, 3 bases at V and 4 bases at J, with 15 bases in the middle. The CDR3 spans 15 residues. CDR1 is MDHEN, CDR2 SYDVKM, per germline. The CDR3, as DNA: TGTGCCAGCAGTTTCCTGCGACAGGCCCGAGAGACCCAGTACTTC. This encodes CASSFLRQARETQYF. Based on the CDR3 plus reference TRBV28 and TRBJ2-5, the full variable domain is DVKVTQSSRYLVKRTGEKVFLECVQDMDHENMFWYRQDPGLGLRLIYFSYDVKMKEKGDIPEGYSVSREKKERFSLILESASTNQTSMYLCASSFLRQARETQYFGPGTRLLVL.

The rearrangement uses TRBV28 and TRBJ1-4, with 7 bases that match TRBD1. The CDR3 consists of 15 residues. Germline trimming cut 5 bases from V and 4 bases from J; bases unmatched to any gene: 7. Germline V gene data show CDR1 as MDHEN and CDR2 as SYDVKM. CDR3 in amino acids: CASSPRDSLNEKLFF. The CDR3 nucleotides read TGTGCCAGCAGTCCTCGGGACAGCCTTAATGAAAAACTGTTTTTT. The full variable domain, its missing parts supplied by reference TRBV28 and TRBJ1-4, is DVKVTQSSRYLVKRTGEKVFLECVQDMDHENMFWYRQDPGLGLRLIYFSYDVKMKEKGDIPEGYSVSREKKERFSLILESASTNQTSMYLCASSPRDSLNEKLFFGSGTQLSVL.

The chain combines TRBV7-2 with TRBJ1-1; 8 positions agree with TRBD1. Germline values: CDR1 SGHTA, CDR2 FQGNSA. The CDR3 contains 16 residues. The V segment lost 2 bases and the J segment 11 bases; nucleotides outside the gene matches: 16. The chain's CDR3 is CASSLRSNQGTGVAFF. The CDR3 nucleotides are TGTGCCAGCAGCTTACGGTCTAACCAAGGGACAGGCGTTGCTTTCTTT.

This chain connects TRBV7-9 to TRBJ2-1; D unresolved. Germline-derived CDR1 and CDR2 are SEHNR and FQNEAQ (reference sequence). CDR3 length equals 14 residues. V was shortened by 1 base and J by 8 bases, with 12 bases between the two germline ends. The DNA for the CDR3 is TGTGCCAGCAGCTTAGAGGCAGTTCGCGATGAGCAGTTCTTC. This encodes CASSLEAVRDEQFF.

The V and J genes are TRBV15 and TRBJ2-3, with 9 bases matching TRBD1. The CDR3 extends over 14 amino acids. The ends lost 2 bases at V and 5 bases at J; junction bases unmatched: 2. The germline CDR1 and CDR2 sequences are LNHNV and YYDKDF (reference sequence). This CDR3 reads CATSRRQGGDTQYF. DNA of the CDR3: TGTGCCACCAGCAGAAGACAGGGGGGAGATACGCAGTATTTT.

The chain joins TRBV28 to TRBJ1-2; 10 bases agree with TRBD1. Germline V gives CDR1 MDHEN, CDR2 SYDVKM. The CDR3 sequence is 15 residues long. Losses at the gene ends were 0 bases for V and 8 bases for J; bases not matched to a gene: 6. The CDR3 DNA sequence: TGTGCCAGCAGTTTATGGGGACAGGGGTCGCCGGGCTACACCTTC. This codes for CASSLWGQGSPGYTF.

V is TRBV28 and J is TRBJ1-5, with D uncertain. Germline V gene lookup returns CDR1 MDHEN and CDR2 SYDVKM. This CDR3 comprises 15 residues. Trimming shortened V by 1 base and J by 2 bases, and 9 bases separated the two germline ends. In DNA, the CDR3 is TGTGCCAGCAGTTTATACGACGGCGGCAATCAGCCCCAGCATTTT. Translated, it gives CASSLYDGGNQPQHF.

This chain connects TRBV5-4 to TRBJ2-5, with 13 bases lining up with TRBD2. With 4 bases clipped from V and 5 bases from J, the junction kept 5 bases outside the gene matches. There are 15 residues in the CDR3. Germline V gene lookup returns CDR1 SGHNT and CDR2 YYREEE (reference sequence). The CDR3 region is CASSIGLAGVETQYF. The CDR3 DNA sequence: TGTGCCAGCAGCATCGGACTAGCGGGAGTGGAGACCCAGTACTTC.

V usage is TRBV7-9 and J usage is TRBJ1-1; weak D call: TRBD1 (6 bases). The CDR3 extends over 13 amino acids. Trimming cost V 4 bases and J 0 bases, with 6 bases left between them. Per germline, CDR1 SEHNR and CDR2 FQNEAQ (reference sequence). DNA of the CDR3: TGTGCCAGCAGCTACAGGGTGAACACTGAAGCTTTCTTT. This codes for CASSYRVNTEAFF. Complete variable domain (other parts from reference TRBV7-9 and TRBJ1-1): DTGVSQNPRHKITKRGQNVTFRCDPISEHNRLYWYRQTLGQGPEFLTYFQNEAQLEKSRLLSDRFSAERPKGSFSTLEIQRTEQGDSAMYLCASSYRVNTEAFFGQGTRLTVV.